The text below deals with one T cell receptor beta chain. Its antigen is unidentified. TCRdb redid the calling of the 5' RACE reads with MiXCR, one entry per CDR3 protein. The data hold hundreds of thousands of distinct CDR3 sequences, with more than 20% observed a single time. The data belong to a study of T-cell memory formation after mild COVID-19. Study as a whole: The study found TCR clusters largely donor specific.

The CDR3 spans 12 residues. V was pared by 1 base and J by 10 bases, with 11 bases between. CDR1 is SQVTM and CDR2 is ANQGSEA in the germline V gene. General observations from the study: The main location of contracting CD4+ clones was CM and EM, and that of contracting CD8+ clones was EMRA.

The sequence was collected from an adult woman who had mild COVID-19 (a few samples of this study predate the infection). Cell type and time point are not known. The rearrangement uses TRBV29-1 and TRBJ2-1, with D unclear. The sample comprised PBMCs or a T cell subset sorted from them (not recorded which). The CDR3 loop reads CSVEGSRSEQFF. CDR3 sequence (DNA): TGCAGCGTTGAAGGGTCCCGATCGGAGCAGTTCTTC.